This entry is about one TCR beta chain. Measured with immunoSEQ multiplex PCR; TCRdb has only the in-frame clones, and not every one. The sample lists about 210,000 clones; around 90% were seen once. This entry is derived from a study of blood T cell repertoires in COVID-19. At the level of the study: Spain, Italy and the United States supplied samples that represented acute and convalescent COVID-19.

Looked up from germline, CDR1 is LGHNA and CDR2 is YNFKEQ. V gave up 4 bases and J gave up 4 bases, with 23 bases separating them. The CDR3 is 18 residues long. This chain connects TRBV4-2 to TRBJ1-5; D is possibly TRBD1 (5 bases). The sequenced material came from peripheral blood. The receptor's source is a man between 18 and 29 years old with active or convalescent COVID-19. The CDR3 loop is CASSPELAGSSSNQPQHF. The CDR3 DNA reads TGTGCCAGCAGCCCGGAGTTGGCAGGGTCAAGTTCTAATCAGCCCCAGCATTTT.